Sequencing of this T cell receptor beta chain was carried out in a study of T cells in Graves' hyperthyroidism and ophthalmopathy. Broader study findings: The model made its ophthalmopathy prediction, and onset followed a median approximately six months later. Most thyroid clonotypes that were expanded above 0.001 also turned up in blood.

The sample holds many counts of this clonotype. Its matching antigen is unknown. Graves' hyperthyroidism was deemed stable absent ophthalmopathy progression within 18 months. The CDR3 length is 17 residues. The V end was cut by 3 bases, the J end by 5 bases, with 20 bases between. CDR1 is SGHAT and CDR2 is FQNNGV in the germline V gene. There were TCR beta CDR3 regions amplified from RNA transcripts. The HTBI primer set served for first-round RT-PCR of the TCR CDR3. Via MiXCR, TCRdb re-called the multiplex PCR reads, giving one row per CDR3 protein. The table has about 480,000 distinct CDR3 sequences, 14% seen once; the top ten hold around 17%.

This clonotype was sampled from a woman aged 18-35 years with Graves' hyperthyroidism. Source material: blood. The chain is built from TRBV11-2 and TRBJ1-5; D is perhaps TRBD1 (6 bases). CDR3 sequence (DNA): TGTGCCAGCAGCTTGTCGACGAAGGGGGTGGGGGATCAGCCCCAGCATTTT. It encodes CASSLSTKGVGDQPQHF.